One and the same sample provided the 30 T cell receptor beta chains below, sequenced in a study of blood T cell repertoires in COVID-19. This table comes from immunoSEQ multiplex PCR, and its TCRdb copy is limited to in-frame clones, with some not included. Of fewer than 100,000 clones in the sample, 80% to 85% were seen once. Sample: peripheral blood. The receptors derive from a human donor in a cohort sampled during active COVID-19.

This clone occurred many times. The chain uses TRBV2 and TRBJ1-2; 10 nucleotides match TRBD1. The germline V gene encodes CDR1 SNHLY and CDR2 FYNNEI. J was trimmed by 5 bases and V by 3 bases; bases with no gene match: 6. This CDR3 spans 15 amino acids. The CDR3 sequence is CASSEAGTGAYGYTF. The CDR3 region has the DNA TGTGCCAGCAGTGAGGCGGGGACAGGGGCTTATGGCTACACCTTC.

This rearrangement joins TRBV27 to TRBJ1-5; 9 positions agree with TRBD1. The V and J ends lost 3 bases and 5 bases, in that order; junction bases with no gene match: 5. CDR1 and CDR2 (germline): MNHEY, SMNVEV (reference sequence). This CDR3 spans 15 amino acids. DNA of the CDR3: TGTGCCAGCAGTTTGTTTGGACAGGGGTATCAGCCCCAGCATTTT. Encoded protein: CASSLFGQGYQPQHF.

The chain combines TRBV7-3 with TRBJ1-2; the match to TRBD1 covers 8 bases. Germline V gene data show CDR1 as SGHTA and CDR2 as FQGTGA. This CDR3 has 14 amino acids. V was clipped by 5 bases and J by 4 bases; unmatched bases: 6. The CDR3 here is CASSLSGTGYGYTF. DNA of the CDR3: TGTGCCAGCAGCCTCTCCGGGACAGGCTATGGCTACACCTTC.

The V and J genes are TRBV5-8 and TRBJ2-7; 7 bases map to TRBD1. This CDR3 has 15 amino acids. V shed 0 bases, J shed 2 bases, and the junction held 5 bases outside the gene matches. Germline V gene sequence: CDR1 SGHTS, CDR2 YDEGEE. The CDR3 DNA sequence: TGTGCCAGCAGCTTGGCCGGGCAGGGGGCCTACGAGCAGTACTTC. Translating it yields CASSLAGQGAYEQYF.

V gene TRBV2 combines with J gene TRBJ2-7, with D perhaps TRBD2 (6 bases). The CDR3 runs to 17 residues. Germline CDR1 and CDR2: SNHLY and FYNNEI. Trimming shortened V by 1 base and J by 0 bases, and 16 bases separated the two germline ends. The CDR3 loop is CASSEGSGLGRSYEQYF. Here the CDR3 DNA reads TGTGCCAGCAGTGAAGGTTCGGGACTCGGCCGCTCCTACGAGCAGTACTTC.

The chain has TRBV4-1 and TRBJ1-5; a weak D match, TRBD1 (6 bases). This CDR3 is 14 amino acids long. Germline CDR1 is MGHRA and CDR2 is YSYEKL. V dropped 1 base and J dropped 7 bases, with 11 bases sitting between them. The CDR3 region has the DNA TGCGCCAGCAGCCAAGGGGCTAGGGGGCAGCCCCAGCATTTT. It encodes CASSQGARGQPQHF.

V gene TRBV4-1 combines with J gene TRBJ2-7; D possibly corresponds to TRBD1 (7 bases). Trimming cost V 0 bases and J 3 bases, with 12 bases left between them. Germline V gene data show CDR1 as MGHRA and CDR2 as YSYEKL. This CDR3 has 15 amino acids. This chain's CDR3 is CASSQEDRRGYEQYF. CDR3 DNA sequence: TGCGCCAGCAGCCAAGAGGACAGGCGGGGCTACGAGCAGTACTTC.

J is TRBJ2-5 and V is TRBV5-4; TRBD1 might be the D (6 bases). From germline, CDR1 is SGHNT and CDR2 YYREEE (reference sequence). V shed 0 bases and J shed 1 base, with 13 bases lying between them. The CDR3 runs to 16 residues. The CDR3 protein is CASSLGRTGIQETQYF. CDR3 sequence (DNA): TGTGCCAGCAGCTTGGGACGAACAGGGATCCAAGAGACCCAGTACTTC.

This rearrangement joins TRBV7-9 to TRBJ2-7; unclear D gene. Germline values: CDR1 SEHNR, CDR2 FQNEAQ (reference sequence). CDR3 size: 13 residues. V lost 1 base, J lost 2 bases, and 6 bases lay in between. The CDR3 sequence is CASSLGSAYEQYF. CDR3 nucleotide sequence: TGTGCCAGCAGCTTAGGTTCAGCCTACGAGCAGTACTTC.

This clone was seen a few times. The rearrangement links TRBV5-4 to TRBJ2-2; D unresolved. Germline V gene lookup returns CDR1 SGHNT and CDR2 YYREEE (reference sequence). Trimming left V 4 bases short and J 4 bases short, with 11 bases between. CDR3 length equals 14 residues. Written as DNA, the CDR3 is TGTGCCAGCAGCGGCCTCCCTGGCACCGGGGAGCTGTTTTTT. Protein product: CASSGLPGTGELFF.

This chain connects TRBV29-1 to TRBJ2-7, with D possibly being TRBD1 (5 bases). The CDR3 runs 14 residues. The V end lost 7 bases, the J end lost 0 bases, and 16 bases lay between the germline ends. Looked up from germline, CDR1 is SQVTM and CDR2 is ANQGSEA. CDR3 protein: CSAMGRANSYEQYF. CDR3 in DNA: TGCAGCGCCATGGGCAGGGCCAACTCCTACGAGCAGTACTTC.

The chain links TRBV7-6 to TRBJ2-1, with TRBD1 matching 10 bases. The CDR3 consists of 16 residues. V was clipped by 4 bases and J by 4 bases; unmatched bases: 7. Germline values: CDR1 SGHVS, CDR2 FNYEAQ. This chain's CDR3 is CASSSLGTGAYNEQFF. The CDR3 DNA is TGTGCCAGCAGCTCTCTGGGGACAGGGGCATACAATGAGCAGTTCTTC.

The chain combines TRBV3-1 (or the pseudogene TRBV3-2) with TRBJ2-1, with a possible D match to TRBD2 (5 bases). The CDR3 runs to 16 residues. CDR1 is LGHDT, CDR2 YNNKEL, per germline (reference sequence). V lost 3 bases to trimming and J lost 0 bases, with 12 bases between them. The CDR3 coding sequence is TGTGCCAGCAGCCAGCCACTAGGAAGCTCCTACAATGAGCAGTTCTTC. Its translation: CASSQPLGSSYNEQFF.

The CDR3 nucleotides are TGTGCCAGCGGACCGGGGACAGCCACAACTGAAGCTTTCTTT. Encoded protein: CASGPGTATTEAFF. The chain employs TRBV6-5 and TRBJ1-1, with 7 bases that match TRBD1. The ends lost 8 bases at V and 5 bases at J; junction bases unmatched: 11. The CDR3 covers 14 residues. Germline V gives CDR1 MNHEY, CDR2 SVGAGI.

CDR3 amino acids: CASSLGTSPNTGELFF. Here the CDR3 DNA reads TGTGCCAGCAGCTTAGGGACTAGCCCCAACACCGGGGAGCTGTTTTTT. The chain has TRBV7-3 and TRBJ2-2, with TRBD2 identical over 9 bases. Germline-derived CDR1 and CDR2 are SGHTA and FQGTGA. This CDR3 spans 16 amino acids. The J segment lost 2 bases and the V segment lost 2 bases, leaving 3 bases of the junction unmatched.

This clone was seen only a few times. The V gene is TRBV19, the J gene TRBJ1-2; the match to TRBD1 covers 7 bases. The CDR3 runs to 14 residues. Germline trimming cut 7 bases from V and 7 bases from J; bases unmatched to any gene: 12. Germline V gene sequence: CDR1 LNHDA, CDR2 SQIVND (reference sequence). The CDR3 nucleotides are TGTGCCAGTACCGATAGACAGGGAATAGGTGGCTACACCTTC. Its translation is CASTDRQGIGGYTF.

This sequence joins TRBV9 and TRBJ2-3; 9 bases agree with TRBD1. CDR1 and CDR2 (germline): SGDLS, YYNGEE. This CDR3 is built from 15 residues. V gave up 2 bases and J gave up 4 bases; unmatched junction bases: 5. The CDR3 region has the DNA TGTGCCAGCAGCGTCGGGACAGGGATCGCAGATACGCAGTATTTT. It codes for CASSVGTGIADTQYF.

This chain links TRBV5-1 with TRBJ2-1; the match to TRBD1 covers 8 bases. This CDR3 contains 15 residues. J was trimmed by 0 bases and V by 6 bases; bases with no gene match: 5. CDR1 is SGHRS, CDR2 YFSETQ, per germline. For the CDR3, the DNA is TGCGCCAGCACCAACACAGGGGGCTCCTACAATGAGCAGTTCTTC. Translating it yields CASTNTGGSYNEQFF.

Here the CDR3 reads CASSHLLTGGYEQYF. The CDR3 coding sequence is TGTGCCAGCAGTCACCTGCTGACAGGGGGGTACGAGCAGTACTTC. The genes are TRBV6-2 or TRBV6-3 and TRBJ2-7; 9 bases are a match to TRBD1. CDR3 length equals 15 residues. Looked up from germline, CDR1 is MNHEY and CDR2 is SVGEGT. Trimming took 5 bases from V and 4 from J; bases not matched to a gene: 9.

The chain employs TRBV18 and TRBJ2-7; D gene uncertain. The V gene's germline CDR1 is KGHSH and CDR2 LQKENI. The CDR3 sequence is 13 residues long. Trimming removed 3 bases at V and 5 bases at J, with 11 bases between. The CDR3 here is CASSPSPSDEQYF. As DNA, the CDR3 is TGTGCCAGCTCACCCTCCCCATCGGACGAGCAGTACTTC.

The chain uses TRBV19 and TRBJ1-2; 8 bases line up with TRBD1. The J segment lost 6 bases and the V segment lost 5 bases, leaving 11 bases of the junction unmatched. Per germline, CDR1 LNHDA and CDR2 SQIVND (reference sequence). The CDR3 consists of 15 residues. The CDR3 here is CASSVSRGQIHGYTF. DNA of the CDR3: TGTGCCAGTAGTGTCTCCAGGGGGCAAATTCATGGCTACACCTTC. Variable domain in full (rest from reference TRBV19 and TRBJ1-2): DGGITQSPKYLFRKEGQNVTLSCEQNLNHDAMYWYRQDPGQGLRLIYYSQIVNDFQKGDIAEGYSVSREKKESFPLTVTSAQKNPTAFYLCASSVSRGQIHGYTFGSGTRLTVV.

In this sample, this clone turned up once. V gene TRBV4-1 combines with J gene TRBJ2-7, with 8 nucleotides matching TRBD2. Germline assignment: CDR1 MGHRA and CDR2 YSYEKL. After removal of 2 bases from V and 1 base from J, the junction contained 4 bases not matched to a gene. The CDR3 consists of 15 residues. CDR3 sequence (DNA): TGCGCCAGCAGCCAACAAGCGGGGGCTTCCTACGAGCAGTACTTC. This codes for CASSQQAGASYEQYF.

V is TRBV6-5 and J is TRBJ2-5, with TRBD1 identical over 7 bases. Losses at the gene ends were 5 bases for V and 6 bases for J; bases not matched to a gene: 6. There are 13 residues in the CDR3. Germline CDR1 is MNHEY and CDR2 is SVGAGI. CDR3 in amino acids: CASSLTGAQTQYF. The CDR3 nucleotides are TGTGCCAGCAGTCTTACAGGGGCCCAGACCCAGTACTTC.

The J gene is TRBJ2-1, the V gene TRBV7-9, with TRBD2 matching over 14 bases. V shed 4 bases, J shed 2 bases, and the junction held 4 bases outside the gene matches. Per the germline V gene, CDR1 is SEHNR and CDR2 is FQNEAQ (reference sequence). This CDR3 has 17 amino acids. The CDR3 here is CASSSGLAGATYNEQFF. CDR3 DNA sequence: TGTGCCAGCAGCTCGGGACTAGCGGGGGCCACCTACAATGAGCAGTTCTTC.

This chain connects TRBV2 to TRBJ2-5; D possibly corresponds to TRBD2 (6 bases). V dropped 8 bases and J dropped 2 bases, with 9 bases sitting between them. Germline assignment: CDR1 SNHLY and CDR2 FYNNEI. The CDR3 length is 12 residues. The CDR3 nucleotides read TGTGCCAGCGCGGGACCTCAAGAGACCCAGTACTTC. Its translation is CASAGPQETQYF.

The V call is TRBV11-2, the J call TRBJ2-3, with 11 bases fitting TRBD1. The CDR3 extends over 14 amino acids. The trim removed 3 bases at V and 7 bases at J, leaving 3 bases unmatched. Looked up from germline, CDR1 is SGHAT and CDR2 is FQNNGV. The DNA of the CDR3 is TGTGCCAGCAGCTTCGGACAGGGGGCTTATACGCAGTATTTT. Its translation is CASSFGQGAYTQYF.

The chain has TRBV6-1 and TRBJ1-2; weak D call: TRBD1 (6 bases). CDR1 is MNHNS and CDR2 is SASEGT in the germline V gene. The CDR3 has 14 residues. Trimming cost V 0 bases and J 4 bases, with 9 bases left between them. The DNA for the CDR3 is TGTGCCAGCAGTGAAGCAACAGGGACCTATGGCTACACCTTC. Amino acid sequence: CASSEATGTYGYTF.

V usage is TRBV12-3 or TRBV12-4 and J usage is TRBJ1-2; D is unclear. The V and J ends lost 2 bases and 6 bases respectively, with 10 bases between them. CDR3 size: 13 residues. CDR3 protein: CASSLREDHGYTF. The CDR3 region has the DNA TGTGCCAGCAGTTTACGGGAAGACCATGGCTACACCTTC.

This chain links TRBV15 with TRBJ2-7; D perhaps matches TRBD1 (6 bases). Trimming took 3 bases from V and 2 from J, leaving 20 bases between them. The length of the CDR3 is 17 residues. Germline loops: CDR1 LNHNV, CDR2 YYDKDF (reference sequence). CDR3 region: CATSSHRDTPMTYEQYF. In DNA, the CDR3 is TGTGCCACCAGCAGCCACCGGGACACCCCCATGACCTACGAGCAGTACTTC.

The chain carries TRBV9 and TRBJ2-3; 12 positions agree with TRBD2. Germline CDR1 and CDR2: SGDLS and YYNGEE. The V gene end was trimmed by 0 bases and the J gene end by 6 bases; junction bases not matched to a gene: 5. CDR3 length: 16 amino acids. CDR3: CASSVAPSGGADTQYF. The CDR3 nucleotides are TGTGCCAGCAGCGTAGCTCCTAGCGGGGGGGCCGATACGCAGTATTTT.